The 6 T cell receptor beta chains given below trace back to one sample, sequenced in a study of cytomegalovirus exposure and HLA in healthy donors. The PCR ran on 60 Vbeta and 13 Jbeta primers. Clones were read by immunoSEQ multiplex PCR, and TCRdb kept only the in-frame ones, dropping some. The sample includes about 180,000 clones, 77% of them seen just once. What was sequenced was PBMCs. The receptors stem from a man aged 18 to 30 in good health and CMV-seronegative.

The V gene is TRBV15, the J gene TRBJ2-7; TRBD1 is a possible D gene (6 bases). Germline V CDR1 and CDR2: LNHNV, YYDKDF (reference sequence). The CDR3 spans 12 residues. V shed 8 bases and J shed 3 bases, with 11 bases lying between them. This chain's CDR3 is CATGDTGYEQYF. The CDR3 nucleotides read TGTGCCACCGGGGACACCGGCTACGAGCAGTACTTC.

The chain is built from TRBV6-1 and TRBJ2-7; D possibly corresponds to TRBD2 (6 bases). Germline CDR1 reads MNHNS; CDR2 reads SASEGT. This CDR3 has 13 amino acids. Trimming left V 7 bases short and J 0 bases short, with 10 bases between. The DNA of the CDR3 is TGTGCCAGCATGGGCGGGACCTCCTACGAGCAGTACTTC. Amino acid sequence: CASMGGTSYEQYF.

The V gene is TRBV20-1, the J gene TRBJ1-1, with 7 positions matching TRBD1. The length of the CDR3 is 11 residues. In germline, CDR1 is DFQATT, CDR2 SNEGSKA (reference sequence). V was pared by 6 bases and J by 8 bases, with 6 bases of the junction left unmatched. The CDR3 is CSAPRQGEAFF. CDR3 bases: TGCAGTGCCCCCCGACAGGGCGAAGCTTTCTTT.

The CDR3 loop is CASSYGRGSFYEQYF. The CDR3, as DNA: TGTGCCAGCAGTTACGGAAGGGGTTCTTTCTACGAGCAGTACTTC. The V call is TRBV6-5, the J call TRBJ2-7; a weak D match, TRBD1 (5 bases). Trimming took off 2 bases at V and 3 bases at J, with 14 bases between the two ends. This CDR3 has 15 amino acids. Germline CDR1 reads MNHEY; CDR2 reads SVGAGI.

V is TRBV29-1 and J is TRBJ2-3, with a possible D match to TRBD2 (6 bases). The CDR3 sequence is 14 residues long. Germline CDR1 reads SQVTM; CDR2 reads ANQGSEA. Between the trimmed V and J ends, which lost 6 bases and 2 bases, there was a span of 15 bases. Written as DNA, the CDR3 is TGCAGCGTCGAACCGGGACTGAACACAGATACGCAGTATTTT. This codes for CSVEPGLNTDTQYF.

The rearrangement joins TRBV5-6 to TRBJ2-7; 7 nucleotides align to TRBD2. From germline, CDR1 is SGHDT and CDR2 YYEEEE. The V gene end was trimmed by 4 bases and the J gene end by 2 bases; junction bases not matched to a gene: 6. CDR3 length: 14 residues. CDR3 loop: CASSRGGATYEQYF. CDR3 DNA: TGTGCCAGCAGCAGGGGAGGGGCTACCTACGAGCAGTACTTC.